This T cell receptor (beta chain) came from a study of cytomegalovirus exposure and HLA in healthy donors. V shed 0 bases, J shed 4 bases, and the junction held 2 bases outside the gene matches. Germline V CDR1 and CDR2: SGHRS, YFSETQ. CDR3 length: 14 amino acids. A remark on this clone: The antigen is not known.

PCR primers comprised 60 Vbeta and 13 Jbeta primers. Some clones are missing from TCRdb's copy, which holds only in-frame ones; the method was immunoSEQ multiplex PCR. The table shows approximately 170,000 clones, with about 80% occurring only once. Study-wide points: Rates of TCR association differed by HLA locus in a later analysis, with DRB1 highest and HLA-C lowest.

The chain joins TRBV5-1 to TRBJ2-7; 9 bases fit TRBD1. Material for sequencing was PBMCs. The TCR was taken from a man aged 35-49 years in good health and CMV-seronegative. The CDR3 sequence: CASSLGDRGYEQYF. The CDR3 coding sequence is TGCGCCAGCAGCTTGGGAGACAGGGGGTACGAGCAGTACTTC.